The present entry profiles one TCR beta chain with its context. Which antigen it targets is not known. Within one base of it there is no much larger clone, and no base qualities were kept. The time point label on this specimen signifies: baseline before first vaccination. Vaccinee samples were obtained from the UK trials COV001 and COV002, which included a single-blind randomized controlled phase 2/3 trial of AZD1222 (ChAdOx1 nCoV-19) in healthy adults. For TCRbeta chain sequencing, PBMC samples from trial participants were taken at day 0 and at day 28 after the second dose. The data were taken from a study of T cell responses to AZD1222 COVID-19 vaccine (dated by TCRdb to the early 2020s). In terms of the full investigation: AZD1222 recipients given second doses at about 4 weeks or at about 12 weeks were pooled, since spike-specific TCR depth and breadth were not found to differ between the two schedules. TCR sequencing covered 230 or so trial participants: 200 to 210 given two doses of AZD1222 and approximately 25 given two doses of MenACWY control vaccine. Trial participants were enrolled by age into subgroups of 18-55, 56-69 and 70-plus years, and roughly 150, 30 and 60 TCR-sequenced participants, respectively, were included in these subgroups.

The CDR3 regions of human TCRbeta chains were analyzed by immunosequencing. The authors processed their data as follows. TCRs in the repertoires were compared against a reference library of SARS-CoV-2-specific TCRs that had been generated with the MIRA antigen-specificity platform. Breadth was defined as the fraction of unique TCRs that were SARS-CoV-2-associated, and depth was defined as the fraction of total T cells that were SARS-CoV-2-associated. Using the MIRA data, each spike-specific TCR was assigned both to the spike region to which the TCR was reactive and to a CD4 or CD8 class. Log10-transformed breadth and depth values were compared by one-way ANOVA with Sidak's multiple comparisons tests. Sourced from immuneACCESS, this table was stored by TCRdb with only in-frame sequences that have V and J called. A share of the clones is absent; for the studies checked, an unresolved V gene accounts for under half, and the remainder has no known explanation. V and J calls and clone size are those listed in that table; D and trimming were worked out from the DNA. The sample yields 150,000 or so clones; nearly 95% were counted once. The biggest ten clones account for 2.3% of the sample.

V is shortened by 0 bases, J by 4 bases, and the region joining them spans 9 bases. The CDR3, from cysteine to phenylalanine, totals 15 residues. The entry retains the CDR3 DNA only, 45 bases that are in frame from base 1. CDR1 and CDR2 (KGHSH, LQKENI) derive from the germline V gene. Study-wide findings and limitations: The 56-69-year group was small, and its depth increase did not reach significance, likely because of low power. Only five or six AZD1222 recipients were SARS-CoV-2 seropositive at baseline, limiting conclusions about previously exposed vaccinees. Participants were mostly white British and included more females than males, and it was suggested by the authors that clonal diversity may have been underestimated. Reportedly, almost half of the unique spike-specific TCRs recognized epitopes lying outside the regions that are mutated in the B.1.351 and B.1.1.7 variants. Vaccine-associated CD4 TCRs spanned the whole spike protein, with dominant responses in regions 160-218 and 743-854. Because no day 14 peak-response samples were available, repertoires were characterized only after the peak T cell response. Spike-specific TCR breadth and depth rose significantly after two AZD1222 doses compared with day 0 and with MenACWY recipients.

The chain links TRBV18 with TRBJ2-2; the D gene is perhaps TRBD2, on 6 matching bases. The TCR comes from an adult in good health. The sample consisted of peripheral blood, taken on day 0 of AZD1222 vaccination. The DNA sequence is given as TGTGCCAGCTCACCACCGGGACTGAGCACCGGGGAGCTGTTTTTT. The resulting protein is CASSPPGLSTGELFF.